Presented here are 28 T cell receptor beta chains from one specimen sequenced in a study of response to subunit inactivated influenza vaccine. TCRdb itself ran the RT-PCR reads through MiXCR, one entry per CDR3 protein. Of under 950,000 distinct CDR3 sequences listed, around 20% are singletons. The sample in question was PBMCs from blood, obtained about 5 days after vaccination. The source of these receptors is a man aged 50 or older who received an inactivated influenza vaccine.

CDR3 nucleotide sequence: TGTGCCAGCAGTCAAGGGGGACAGAGCGAGCAGTACTTC. This sequence encodes CASSQGGQSEQYF. The chain couples TRBV12-3 or TRBV12-4 to TRBJ2-7, with 7 nucleotides matching TRBD1. With 5 bases clipped from V and 6 bases from J, the junction kept 7 bases outside the gene matches. CDR3 size: 13 residues.

This clonotype turned up a few times. The rearrangement links TRBV7-8 to TRBJ1-3, with TRBD1 as a possible D gene (5 bases). V lost 5 bases to trimming and J lost 4 bases, with 18 bases between them. The CDR3 spans 16 residues. Germline CDR1 and CDR2: SGHVS and FQNEAQ. CDR3 nucleotides: TGTGCCAGCAGCGATAGGCGGGGGATTAAGGGAAACACCATATATTTT. Translation gives CASSDRRGIKGNTIYF.

This chain connects TRBV15 to TRBJ1-1; D gene ambiguous. V lost 0 bases and J 2 bases, leaving 10 bases between the germline ends. This CDR3 region has 15 residues. Germline V lookup: CDR1 LNHNV, CDR2 YYDKDF (reference sequence). The CDR3 spells CATSRDLAPNTEAFF. In nucleotides, the CDR3 is TGTGCCACCAGCAGAGATCTCGCCCCTAACACTGAAGCTTTCTTT. Full variable domain (rest looked up from reference TRBV15 and TRBJ1-1): DAMVIQNPRYQVTQFGKPVTLSCSQTLNHNVMYWYQQKSSQAPKLLFHYYDKDFNNEADTPDNFQSRRPNTSFCFLDIRSPGLGDTAMYLCATSRDLAPNTEAFFGQGTRLTVV.

This clonotype was counted between two and nine times. V is TRBV5-1 and J is TRBJ1-1; 9 bases align to TRBD1. V dropped 4 bases and J dropped 4; count of bases not matched to a gene: 17. Germline V gene sequence: CDR1 SGHRS, CDR2 YFSETQ. This CDR3 has 18 amino acids. The DNA for the CDR3 is TGCGCCAGCAGCCTCGGAGGAGGTGGGACAGGGCAGGGCACTGAAGCTTTCTTT. The encoded protein is CASSLGGGGTGQGTEAFF.

This clonotype was found once. The chain uses TRBV4-3 and TRBJ1-4; D is perhaps TRBD1 (6 bases). Germline loops: CDR1 LGHNA, CDR2 YSLEER. The CDR3 covers 17 residues. Between the trimmed V and J ends, which lost 0 bases and 11 bases, there was a span of 22 bases. CDR3 in amino acids: CASSQEYGLTSRGKLFF. The DNA of the CDR3 is TGCGCCAGCAGCCAAGAATATGGGTTGACGAGCAGGGGTAAACTGTTTTTT.

This clonotype has a count of ten or more. As DNA, the CDR3 is TGTGCCATCAGAGGGGCCGGCACAGATACGCAGTATTTT. This sequence encodes CAIRGAGTDTQYF. The chain uses TRBV10-3 and TRBJ2-3; D is perhaps TRBD1 (5 bases). Trimming shortened V by 6 bases and J by 1 base, and 8 bases separated the two germline ends. The CDR3 consists of 13 residues. Germline lookup yields CDR1 ENHRY and CDR2 SYGVKD.

The chain recombines TRBV3-1 with TRBJ1-1; D unresolved. CDR3 length: 15 amino acids. V lost 1 base, J lost 4 bases, and 13 bases lay in between. Germline V gene data show CDR1 as LGHDT and CDR2 as YNNKEL (reference sequence). DNA of the CDR3: TGTGCCAGCAGCCAAGTTATCCAGGTCGGCACTGAAGCTTTCTTT. Translating gives CASSQVIQVGTEAFF. Full variable domain (missing parts from reference TRBV3-1 and TRBJ1-1): DTAVSQTPKYLVTQMGNDKSIKCEQNLGHDTMYWYKQDSKKFLKIMFSYNNKELIINETVPNRFSPKSPDKAHLNLHINSLELGDSAVYFCASSQVIQVGTEAFFGQGTRLTVV.

This rearrangement joins TRBV28 to TRBJ2-3; D is undetermined. The CDR3 runs 15 residues. With 3 bases removed from V and 7 bases from J, the gap between germline ends came to 17 bases. Per germline, CDR1 MDHEN and CDR2 SYDVKM. DNA for the CDR3: TGTGCCAGCAGTTTTCGCGCGCCCACTCGATATACGCAGTATTTT. It translates to CASSFRAPTRYTQYF.

The chain employs TRBV4-2 and TRBJ2-3; 9 nucleotides align to TRBD2. Germline CDR1 reads LGHNA; CDR2 reads YNFKEQ. The junction had 8 bases not matched to a gene; V was cut back by 0 bases and J by 7 bases. CDR3 size: 16 residues. The chain's CDR3 is CASSQDLAGVTHTQYF. The CDR3 bases are TGTGCCAGCAGCCAAGATTTAGCGGGAGTGACACATACGCAGTATTTT.

This clonotype was counted only a few times. V and J are TRBV7-2 and TRBJ2-7, with D perhaps TRBD1 or TRBD2 (8 bases each). CDR3 size: 15 residues. Deletions cut 5 bases from V and 12 bases from J, with 26 bases between. Germline loops: CDR1 SGHTA, CDR2 FQGNSA. The CDR3 here is CASSPDLGTGREGYF. The CDR3 DNA reads TGTGCCAGCAGCCCCGACTTAGGGACAGGTCGGGAGGGGTACTTC.

The chain couples TRBV4-3 to TRBJ2-3; D remains unclear. The CDR3 has 15 residues. Germline V CDR1 and CDR2: LGHNA, YSLEER. V gave up 1 base and J gave up 1 base, with 9 bases separating them. CDR3 nucleotides: TGCGCCAGCAGCCAAGGGCAGTGGCGCACAGATACGCAGTATTTT. Translating it yields CASSQGQWRTDTQYF.

The V gene is TRBV6-2 or TRBV6-3, the J gene TRBJ2-7; 11 bases agree with TRBD1. CDR1 is MNHEY, CDR2 SVGEGT, per germline. V was pared by 6 bases and J by 0 bases, with 10 bases of the junction left unmatched. The CDR3 length is 17 residues. CDR3 sequence (DNA): TGTGCCAGCAGCTCGGACAGGGGGCCTACAAGCTCCTACGAGCAGTACTTC. It specifies CASSSDRGPTSSYEQYF.

This clonotype was seen a few times. This rearrangement joins TRBV29-1 to TRBJ2-1, with 8 bases that match TRBD2. The V gene end was trimmed by 7 bases and the J gene end by 6 bases; junction bases not matched to a gene: 11. Germline values: CDR1 SQVTM, CDR2 ANQGSEA. The CDR3 contains 14 residues. The CDR3, as DNA: TGCAGCGGGATGGGCGGGGGGCTCCTCAATGAGCAGTTCTTC. As protein: CSGMGGGLLNEQFF.

This sequence joins TRBV28 and TRBJ2-5; D might be TRBD1 (6 bases). V shed 5 bases and J shed 0 bases, with 10 bases lying between them. CDR1 and CDR2 from the germline V gene are MDHEN and SYDVKM. The CDR3 extends over 14 amino acids. The CDR3 coding sequence is TGTGCCAGCAGTCAGGGGTTTTACCAAGAGACCCAGTACTTC. It translates to CASSQGFYQETQYF. The full variable domain, rest sourced from reference TRBV28 and TRBJ2-5, is DVKVTQSSRYLVKRTGEKVFLECVQDMDHENMFWYRQDPGLGLRLIYFSYDVKMKEKGDIPEGYSVSREKKERFSLILESASTNQTSMYLCASSQGFYQETQYFGPGTRLLVL.

V usage is TRBV6-1 and J usage is TRBJ2-7; TRBD2 matches at 14 bases. This CDR3 region has 15 residues. Germline V gene data show CDR1 as MNHNS and CDR2 as SASEGT. V shed 6 bases, J shed 3 bases, and the junction held 4 bases outside the gene matches. The CDR3 sequence is CASRPGTSGSYEQYF. CDR3 nucleotide sequence: TGTGCCAGCAGACCCGGGACTAGCGGGAGCTACGAGCAGTACTTC.

The chain has TRBV7-9 and TRBJ2-3; 10 bases fit TRBD1. Germline loops: CDR1 SEHNR, CDR2 FQNEAQ (reference sequence). CDR3 length equals 16 residues. V dropped 7 bases and J dropped 2; count of bases not matched to a gene: 9. The CDR3 here is CASIRDRGGSTDTQYF. The CDR3 DNA follows: TGTGCCAGCATACGGGACAGGGGAGGGTCCACAGATACGCAGTATTTT.

This clonotype was detected a few times. This chain joins TRBV6-1 and TRBJ1-3; D remains ambiguous. Germline-derived CDR1 and CDR2 are MNHNS and SASEGT. There are 14 residues in the CDR3. V was clipped by 6 bases and J by 0 bases, with 9 bases between them. For the CDR3, the DNA is TGTGCCAGCAGACTGGGAAACTCTGGAAACACCATATATTTT. This codes for CASRLGNSGNTIYF.

This clonotype turned up a few times. The rearrangement joins TRBV9 to TRBJ2-3, with TRBD1 as a possible D gene (6 bases). The CDR3 contains 14 residues. The V gene's germline CDR1 is SGDLS and CDR2 YYNGEE. V was trimmed by 5 bases and J by 1 base, leaving 11 bases between them. The CDR3 nucleotides read TGTGCCAGCAGAGGACAGAGGGGCACAGATACGCAGTATTTT. This codes for CASRGQRGTDTQYF.

A few counts support this clonotype. The chain recombines TRBV6-1 with TRBJ2-7; TRBD2 agrees at 8 bases. In germline, CDR1 is MNHNS, CDR2 SASEGT. The length of the CDR3 is 14 residues. V dropped 8 bases and J dropped 2; count of bases not matched to a gene: 8. DNA of the CDR3: TGTGCCAGCTCCGCCGCGGGGGGAACCTACGAGCAGTACTTC. The encoded protein is CASSAAGGTYEQYF.

This rearrangement joins TRBV10-3 to TRBJ2-5; D remains unclear. CDR1 and CDR2 (germline): ENHRY, SYGVKD. V lost 3 bases, J lost 2 bases, and 13 bases lay in between. CDR3 length: 15 amino acids. CDR3 DNA: TGTGCCATCAGTGATCCCAGACCTACACAAGAGACCCAGTACTTC. Translating gives CAISDPRPTQETQYF.

This clonotype has just a few counts. The chain combines TRBV7-9 with TRBJ2-7; TRBD1 matches 7 bases. Germline values: CDR1 SEHNR, CDR2 FQNEAQ (reference sequence). The V segment lost 5 bases and the J segment 0 bases; nucleotides outside the gene matches: 7. This CDR3 has 15 amino acids. CDR3 sequence: CASSMTTGNSYEQYF. The CDR3 DNA reads as TGTGCCAGCAGCATGACGACAGGGAACTCCTACGAGCAGTACTTC.

The rearrangement uses TRBV12-3 or TRBV12-4 and TRBJ1-2; weak D call: TRBD1 (5 bases). The V gene lost 4 bases and the J gene lost 6 bases, with 12 bases spanning the gap. The CDR3 totals 13 residues. The CDR3 spells CASSSLSTDGYTF. The CDR3 nucleotides are TGTGCCAGCAGTTCTTTATCGACAGATGGCTACACCTTC.

The CDR3 DNA is TGTGCCAGCAGCCAAGCCATAGCTAGCGATGCCTACGAGCAGTACTTC. Amino acid sequence: CASSQAIASDAYEQYF. V usage is TRBV3-1 and J usage is TRBJ2-7, with D possibly TRBD2 on 6 matching bases. Deletions cut 1 base from V and 2 bases from J, with 15 bases between. Germline V CDR1 and CDR2: LGHDT, YNNKEL (reference sequence). This CDR3 has 16 amino acids.

The chain recombines TRBV28 with TRBJ1-2; D is unclear. Germline-derived CDR1 and CDR2 are MDHEN and SYDVKM. Trimming removed 1 base at V and 8 bases at J, with 8 bases between. This CDR3 region has 12 residues. The CDR3 DNA is TGTGCCAGCAGTTTATCGGCAACCGGCTACACCTTC. Its protein is CASSLSATGYTF.

J is TRBJ2-1 and V is TRBV6-2 or TRBV6-3; perhaps TRBD2 as D (6 bases). The CDR3 has 15 amino acids. The germline gives CDR1 MNHEY, CDR2 SVGEGT. V lost 4 bases and J 5 bases, leaving 15 bases between the germline ends. CDR3 residues: CASSFRTTGNNEQFF. CDR3 in DNA: TGTGCCAGCAGTTTCCGGACTACAGGTAACAATGAGCAGTTCTTC.

This clonotype was counted between two and nine times. V is TRBV29-1 and J is TRBJ2-7, with TRBD1 matching over 11 bases. CDR1 and CDR2 (germline): SQVTM, ANQGSEA. The CDR3 loop spans 14 amino acids. Trimming removed 4 bases from V and 7 bases from J; junction bases left unmatched: 9. The CDR3 is CSVVTGQGAYEQYF. CDR3 DNA: TGCAGCGTTGTTACCGGACAGGGGGCGTATGAGCAGTACTTC.

This chain uses TRBV7-2 with TRBJ2-7, with 7 bases matching TRBD1. Looked up from germline, CDR1 is SGHTA and CDR2 is FQGNSA. The CDR3 sequence is 14 residues long. The V and J ends lost 3 bases and 2 bases, in that order; junction bases with no gene match: 4. The CDR3: CASSFPGQTYEQYF. The CDR3 nucleotides read TGTGCCAGCAGCTTCCCGGGACAGACCTACGAGCAGTACTTC.

This clonotype has a handful of counts. The rearrangement links TRBV10-3 to TRBJ2-2; the D is unclear. The germline V and J ends were trimmed by 0 bases and 2 bases, with 4 bases remaining between them. Looked up from germline, CDR1 is ENHRY and CDR2 is SYGVKD. The CDR3 length is 14 residues. The DNA of the CDR3 is TGTGCCATCAGTGAGTCGATTAACACCGGGGAGCTGTTTTTT. Protein: CAISESINTGELFF.